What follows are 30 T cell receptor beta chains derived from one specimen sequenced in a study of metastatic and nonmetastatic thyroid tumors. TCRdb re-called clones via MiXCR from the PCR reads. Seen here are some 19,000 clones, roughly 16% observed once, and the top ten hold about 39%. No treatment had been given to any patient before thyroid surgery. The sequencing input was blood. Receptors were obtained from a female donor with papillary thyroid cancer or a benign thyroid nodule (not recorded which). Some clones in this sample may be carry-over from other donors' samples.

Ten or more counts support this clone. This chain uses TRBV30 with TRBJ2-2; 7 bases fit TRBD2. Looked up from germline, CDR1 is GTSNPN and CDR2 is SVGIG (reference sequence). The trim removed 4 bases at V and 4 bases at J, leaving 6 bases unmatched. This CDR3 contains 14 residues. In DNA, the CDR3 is TGTGCCTGGAACGCGGGAGCGGGCACCGGGGAGCTGTTTTTT. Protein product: CAWNAGAGTGELFF.

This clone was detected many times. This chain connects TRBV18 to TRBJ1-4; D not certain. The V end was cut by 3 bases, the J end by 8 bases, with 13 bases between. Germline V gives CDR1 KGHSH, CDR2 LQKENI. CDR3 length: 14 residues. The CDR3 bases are TGTGCCAGCTCACCTACTACACCGGGGGAAAAACTGTTTTTT. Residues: CASSPTTPGEKLFF.

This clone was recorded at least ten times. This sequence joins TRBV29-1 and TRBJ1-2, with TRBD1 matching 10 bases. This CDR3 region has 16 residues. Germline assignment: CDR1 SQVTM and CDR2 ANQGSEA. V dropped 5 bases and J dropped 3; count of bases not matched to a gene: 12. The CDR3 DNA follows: TGCAGCGTTCAGGTGGGGACAGGGGTCGACGACTATGGCTACACCTTC. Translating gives CSVQVGTGVDDYGYTF.

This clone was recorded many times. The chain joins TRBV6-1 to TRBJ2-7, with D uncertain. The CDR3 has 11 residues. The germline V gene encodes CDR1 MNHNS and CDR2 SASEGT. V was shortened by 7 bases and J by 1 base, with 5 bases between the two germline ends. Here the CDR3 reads CASMISYEQYF. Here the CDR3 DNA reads TGTGCCAGCATGATTTCCTACGAGCAGTACTTC.

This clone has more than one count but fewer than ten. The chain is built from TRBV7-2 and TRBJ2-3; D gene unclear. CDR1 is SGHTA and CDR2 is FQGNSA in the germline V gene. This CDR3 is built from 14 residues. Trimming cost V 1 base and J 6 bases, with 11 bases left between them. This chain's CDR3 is CASSLVAKTDTQYF. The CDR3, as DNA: TGTGCCAGCAGCTTAGTGGCAAAGACGGATACGCAGTATTTT. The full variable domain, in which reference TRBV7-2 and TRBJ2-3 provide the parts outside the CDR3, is GAGVSQSPSNKVTEKGKDVELRCDPISGHTALYWYRQSLGQGLEFLIYFQGNSAPDKSGLPSDRFSAERTGGSVSTLTIQRTQQEDSAVYLCASSLVAKTDTQYFGPGTRLTVL.

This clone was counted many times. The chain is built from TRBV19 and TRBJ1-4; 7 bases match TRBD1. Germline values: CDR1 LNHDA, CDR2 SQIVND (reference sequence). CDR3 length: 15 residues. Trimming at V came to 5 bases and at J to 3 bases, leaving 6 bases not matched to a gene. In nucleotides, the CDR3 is TGTGCCAGTAGTCATCAGGGGGTCCCTAATGAAAAACTGTTTTTT. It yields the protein CASSHQGVPNEKLFF.

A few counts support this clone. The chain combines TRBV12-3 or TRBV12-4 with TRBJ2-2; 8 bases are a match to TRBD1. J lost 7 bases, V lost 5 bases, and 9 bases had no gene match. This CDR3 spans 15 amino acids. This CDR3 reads CASSPEDRESGELFF. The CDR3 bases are TGTGCCAGCAGTCCCGAGGACAGGGAGAGCGGGGAGCTGTTTTTT.

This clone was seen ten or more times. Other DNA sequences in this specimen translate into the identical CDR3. The chain's CDR3 is CAWTSGNQETQYF. CDR3 DNA sequence: TGTGCCTGGACTAGCGGGAACCAAGAGACCCAGTACTTC. The rearrangement uses TRBV30 and TRBJ2-5, with 9 bases matching TRBD2. CDR1 and CDR2 from the germline V gene are GTSNPN and SVGIG (reference sequence). V shed 4 bases, J shed 0 bases, and the junction held 0 bases outside the gene matches. The CDR3 contains 13 residues.

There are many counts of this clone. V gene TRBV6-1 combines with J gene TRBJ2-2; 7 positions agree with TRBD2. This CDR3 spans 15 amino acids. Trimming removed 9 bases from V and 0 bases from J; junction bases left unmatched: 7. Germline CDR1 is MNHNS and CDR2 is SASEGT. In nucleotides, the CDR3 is TGTGCCAGTTGGAAGCGGGGCGCGAACACCGGGGAGCTGTTTTTT. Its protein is CASWKRGANTGELFF.

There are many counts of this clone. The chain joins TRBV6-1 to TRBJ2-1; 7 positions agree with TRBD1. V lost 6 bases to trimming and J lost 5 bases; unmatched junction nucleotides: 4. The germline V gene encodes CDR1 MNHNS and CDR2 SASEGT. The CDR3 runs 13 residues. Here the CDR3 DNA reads TGTGCCAGCAGGGACAGGCGTAACAATGAGCAGTTCTTC. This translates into CASRDRRNNEQFF.

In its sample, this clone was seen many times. The CDR3 protein is CASSSARHRGNIQYF. In nucleotides, the CDR3 is TGTGCCAGCAGCTCCGCTCGGCATCGGGGAAACATTCAGTACTTC. V gene TRBV5-4 combines with J gene TRBJ2-4, with a possible D match to TRBD2 (5 bases). This CDR3 contains 15 residues. Trimming cost V 3 bases and J 6 bases, with 16 bases left between them. Germline V CDR1 and CDR2: SGHNT, YYREEE (reference sequence).

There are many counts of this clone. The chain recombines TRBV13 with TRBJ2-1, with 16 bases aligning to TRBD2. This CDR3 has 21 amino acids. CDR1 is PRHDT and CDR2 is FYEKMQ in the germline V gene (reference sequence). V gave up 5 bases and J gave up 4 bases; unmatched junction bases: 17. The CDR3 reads CASSPPPGLAGGQRAYNEQFF. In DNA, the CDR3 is TGTGCCAGCAGCCCCCCCCCGGGACTAGCGGGAGGGCAGCGGGCTTACAATGAGCAGTTCTTC.

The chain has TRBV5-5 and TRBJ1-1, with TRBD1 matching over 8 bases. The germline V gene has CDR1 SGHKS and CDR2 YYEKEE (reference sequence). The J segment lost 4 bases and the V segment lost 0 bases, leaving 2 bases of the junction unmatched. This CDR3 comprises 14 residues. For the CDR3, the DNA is TGTGCCAGCAGCTTGGCGGGGACAGGCACTGAAGCTTTCTTT. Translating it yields CASSLAGTGTEAFF.

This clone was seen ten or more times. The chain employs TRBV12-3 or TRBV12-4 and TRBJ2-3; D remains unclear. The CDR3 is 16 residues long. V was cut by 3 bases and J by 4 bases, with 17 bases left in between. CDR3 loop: CASSFVGISPADTQYF. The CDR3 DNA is TGTGCCAGCAGTTTTGTTGGTATAAGCCCCGCAGATACGCAGTATTTT.

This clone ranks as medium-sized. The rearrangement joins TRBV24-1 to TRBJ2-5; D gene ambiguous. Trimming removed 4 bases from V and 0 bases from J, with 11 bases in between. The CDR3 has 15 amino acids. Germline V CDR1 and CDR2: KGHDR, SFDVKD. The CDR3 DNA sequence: TGTGCCACCAGTGAAGCCGACGGTCACCAAGAGACCCAGTACTTC. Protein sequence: CATSEADGHQETQYF.

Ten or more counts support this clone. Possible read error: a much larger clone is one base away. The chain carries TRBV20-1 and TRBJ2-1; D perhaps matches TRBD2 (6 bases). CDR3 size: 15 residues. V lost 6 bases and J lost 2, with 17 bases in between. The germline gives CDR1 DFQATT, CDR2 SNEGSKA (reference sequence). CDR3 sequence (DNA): TGCAGTGCCAAGTTGGGGACTCGCCCCTACAATGAGCAGTTCTTC. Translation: CSAKLGTRPYNEQFF.

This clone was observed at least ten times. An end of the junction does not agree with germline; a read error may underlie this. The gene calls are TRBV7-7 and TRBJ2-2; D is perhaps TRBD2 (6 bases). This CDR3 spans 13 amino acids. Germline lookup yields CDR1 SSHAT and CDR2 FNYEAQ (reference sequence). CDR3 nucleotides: TGTGCTAGCAGAGAGGGACTCAACGGGGAGCTGTTTTTT. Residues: CASREGLNGELFF.

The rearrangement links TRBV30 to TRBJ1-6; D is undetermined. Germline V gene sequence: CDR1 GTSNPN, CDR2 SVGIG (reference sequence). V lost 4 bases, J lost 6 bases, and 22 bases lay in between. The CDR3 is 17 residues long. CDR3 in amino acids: CAWIPVDRRASNSPLHF. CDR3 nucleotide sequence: TGTGCCTGGATTCCTGTAGATAGGAGGGCGAGTAATTCACCCCTCCACTTT.

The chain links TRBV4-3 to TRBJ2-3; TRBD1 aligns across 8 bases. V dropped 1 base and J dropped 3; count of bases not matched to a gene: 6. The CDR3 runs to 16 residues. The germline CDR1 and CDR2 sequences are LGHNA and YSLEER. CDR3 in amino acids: CASSQAVGQGTDTQYF. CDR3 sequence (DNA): TGCGCCAGCAGCCAAGCCGTAGGACAGGGTACAGATACGCAGTATTTT.

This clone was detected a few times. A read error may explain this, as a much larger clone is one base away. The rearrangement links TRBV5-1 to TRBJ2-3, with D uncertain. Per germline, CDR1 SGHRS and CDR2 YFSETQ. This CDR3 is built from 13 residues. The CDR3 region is CASSATIPDTQCF. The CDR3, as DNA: TGCGCCAGCAGCGCTACCATCCCAGATACGCAGTGTTTT.

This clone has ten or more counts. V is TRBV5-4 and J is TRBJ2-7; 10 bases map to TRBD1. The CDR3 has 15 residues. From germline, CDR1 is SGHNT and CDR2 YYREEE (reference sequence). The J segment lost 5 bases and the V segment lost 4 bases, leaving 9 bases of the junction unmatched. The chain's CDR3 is CASSLTGQGSHEQYF. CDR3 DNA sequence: TGTGCCAGCAGCCTAACGGGACAGGGGTCCCACGAGCAGTACTTC.

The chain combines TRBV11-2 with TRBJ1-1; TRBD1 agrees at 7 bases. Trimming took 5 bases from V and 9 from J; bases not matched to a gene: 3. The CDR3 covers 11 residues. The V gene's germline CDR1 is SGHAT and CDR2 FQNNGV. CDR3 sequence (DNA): TGTGCCAGCAGCGCGACAGGGAAAGCTTTCTTT. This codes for CASSATGKAFF.

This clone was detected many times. CDR3 region: CATSRDLTSGRSDTQYF. The CDR3 region has the DNA TGTGCCACCAGCAGAGATCTGACTAGCGGGAGATCAGATACGCAGTATTTT. The chain recombines TRBV15 with TRBJ2-3; 12 nucleotides align to TRBD2. J was trimmed by 4 bases and V by 0 bases; bases with no gene match: 5. CDR1 is LNHNV, CDR2 YYDKDF, per germline (reference sequence). The CDR3 spans 17 residues.

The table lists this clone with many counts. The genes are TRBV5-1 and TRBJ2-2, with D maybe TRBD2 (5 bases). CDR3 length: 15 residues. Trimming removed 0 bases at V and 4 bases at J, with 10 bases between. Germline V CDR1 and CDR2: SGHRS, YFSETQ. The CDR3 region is CASSLVGEPTGELFF. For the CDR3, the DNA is TGCGCCAGCAGCTTGGTCGGGGAGCCCACCGGGGAGCTGTTTTTT. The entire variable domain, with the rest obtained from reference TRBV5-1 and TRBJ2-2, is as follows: KAGVTQTPRYLIKTRGQQVTLSCSPISGHRSVSWYQQTPGQGLQFLFEYFSETQRNKGNFPGRFSGRQFSNSRSEMNVSTLELGDSALYLCASSLVGEPTGELFFGEGSRLTVL.

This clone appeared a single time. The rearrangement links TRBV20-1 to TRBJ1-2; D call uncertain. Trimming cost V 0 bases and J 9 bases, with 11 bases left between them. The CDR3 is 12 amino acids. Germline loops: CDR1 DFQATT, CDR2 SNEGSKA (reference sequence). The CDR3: CSARDPDACYTF. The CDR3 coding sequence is TGCAGTGCTAGAGATCCTGACGCATGCTACACCTTC.

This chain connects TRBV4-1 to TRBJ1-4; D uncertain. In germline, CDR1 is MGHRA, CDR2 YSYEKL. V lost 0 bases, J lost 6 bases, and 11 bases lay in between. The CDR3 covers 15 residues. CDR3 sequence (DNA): TGCGCCAGCAGCCAAGAGGGTGTGGTCGATGAAAAACTGTTTTTT. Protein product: CASSQEGVVDEKLFF.

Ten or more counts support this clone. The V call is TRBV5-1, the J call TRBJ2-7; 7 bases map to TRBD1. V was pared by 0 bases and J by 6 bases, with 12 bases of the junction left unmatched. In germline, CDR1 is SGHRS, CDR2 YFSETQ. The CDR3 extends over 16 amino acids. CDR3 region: CASSLGQGTTLLEQYF. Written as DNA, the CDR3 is TGCGCCAGCAGCTTGGGACAGGGTACGACCTTACTCGAGCAGTACTTC.

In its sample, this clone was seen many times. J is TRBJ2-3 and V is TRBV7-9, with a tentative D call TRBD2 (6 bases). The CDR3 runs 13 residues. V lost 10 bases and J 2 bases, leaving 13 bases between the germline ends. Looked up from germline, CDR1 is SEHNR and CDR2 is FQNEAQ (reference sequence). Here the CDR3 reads CATSGSPTDTQYF. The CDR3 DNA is TGTGCCACGAGCGGGTCGCCCACAGATACGCAGTATTTT.

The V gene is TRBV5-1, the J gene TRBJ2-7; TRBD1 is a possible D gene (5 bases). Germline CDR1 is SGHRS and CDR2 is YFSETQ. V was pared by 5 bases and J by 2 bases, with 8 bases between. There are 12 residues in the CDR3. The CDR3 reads CASRDIPYEQYF. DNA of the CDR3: TGCGCCAGCAGGGACATCCCCTACGAGCAGTACTTC.

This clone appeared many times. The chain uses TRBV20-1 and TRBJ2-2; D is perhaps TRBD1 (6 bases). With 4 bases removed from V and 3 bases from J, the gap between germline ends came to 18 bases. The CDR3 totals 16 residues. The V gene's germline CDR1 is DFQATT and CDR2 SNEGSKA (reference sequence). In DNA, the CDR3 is TGCAGTGCTAAGGGATCACAGGGATCGTACACCGGGGAGCTGTTTTTT. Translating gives CSAKGSQGSYTGELFF.